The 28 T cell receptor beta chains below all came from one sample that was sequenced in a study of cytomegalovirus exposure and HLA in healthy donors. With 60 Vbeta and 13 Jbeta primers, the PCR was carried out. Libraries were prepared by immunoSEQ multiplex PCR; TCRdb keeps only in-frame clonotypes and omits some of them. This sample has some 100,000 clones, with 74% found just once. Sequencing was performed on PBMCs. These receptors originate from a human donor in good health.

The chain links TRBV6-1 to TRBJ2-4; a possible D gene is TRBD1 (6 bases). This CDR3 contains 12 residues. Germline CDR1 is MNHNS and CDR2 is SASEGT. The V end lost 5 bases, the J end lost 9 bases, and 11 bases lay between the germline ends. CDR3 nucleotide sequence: TGTGCCAGCAGTACACAGGGTTTCATTCAGTACTTC. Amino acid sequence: CASSTQGFIQYF.

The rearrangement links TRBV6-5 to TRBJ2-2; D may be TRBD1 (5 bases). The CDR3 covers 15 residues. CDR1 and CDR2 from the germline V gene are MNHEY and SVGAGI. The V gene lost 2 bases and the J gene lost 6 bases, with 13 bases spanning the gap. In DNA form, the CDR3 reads TGTGCCAGCAGTTACGTAGGCAGGGTTTCCGGGGAGCTGTTTTTT. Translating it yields CASSYVGRVSGELFF.

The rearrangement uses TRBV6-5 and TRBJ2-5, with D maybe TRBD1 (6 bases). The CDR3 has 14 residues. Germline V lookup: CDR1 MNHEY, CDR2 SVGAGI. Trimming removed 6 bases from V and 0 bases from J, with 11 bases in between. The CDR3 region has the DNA TGTGCCAGCAGCTCTACAGGGAACCAAGAGACCCAGTACTTC. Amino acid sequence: CASSSTGNQETQYF.

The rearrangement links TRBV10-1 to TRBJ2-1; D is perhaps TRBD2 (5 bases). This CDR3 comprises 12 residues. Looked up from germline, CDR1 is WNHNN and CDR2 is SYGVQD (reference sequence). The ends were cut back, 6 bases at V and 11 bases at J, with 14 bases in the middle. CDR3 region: CASSLADRKQFF. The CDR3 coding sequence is TGCGCCAGCAGCCTAGCAGACCGAAAGCAGTTCTTC.

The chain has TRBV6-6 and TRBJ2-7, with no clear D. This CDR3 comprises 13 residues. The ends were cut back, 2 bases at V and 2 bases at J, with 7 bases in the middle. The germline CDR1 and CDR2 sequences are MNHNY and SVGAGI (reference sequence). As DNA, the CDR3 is TGTGCCAGCAGTTACACAGAAACCTACGAGCAGTACTTC. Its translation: CASSYTETYEQYF.

The CDR3: CASSFSSSGLREQFF. The CDR3 nucleotides are TGTGCCAGCAGCTTTTCCAGCAGCGGGCTCCGGGAGCAGTTCTTC. This rearrangement joins TRBV7-9 to TRBJ2-1; weak D call: TRBD2 (6 bases). V was shortened by 3 bases and J by 10 bases, with 19 bases between the two germline ends. The length of the CDR3 is 15 residues. Germline lookup yields CDR1 SEHNR and CDR2 FQNEAQ (reference sequence).

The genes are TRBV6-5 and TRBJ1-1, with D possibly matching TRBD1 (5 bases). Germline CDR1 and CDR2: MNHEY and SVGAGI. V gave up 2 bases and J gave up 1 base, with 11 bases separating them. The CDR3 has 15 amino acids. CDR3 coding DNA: TGTGCCAGCAGTTACCGGCGGGGGAAGAACACTGAAGCTTTCTTT. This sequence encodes CASSYRRGKNTEAFF.

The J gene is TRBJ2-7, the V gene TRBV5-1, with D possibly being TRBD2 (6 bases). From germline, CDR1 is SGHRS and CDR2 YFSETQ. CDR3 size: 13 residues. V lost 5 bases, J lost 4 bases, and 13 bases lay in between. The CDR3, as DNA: TGCGCCAGCAGTTATATAGCGGAATACGAGCAGTACTTC. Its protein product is CASSYIAEYEQYF. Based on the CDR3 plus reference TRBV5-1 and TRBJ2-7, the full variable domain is KAGVTQTPRYLIKTRGQQVTLSCSPISGHRSVSWYQQTPGQGLQFLFEYFSETQRNKGNFPGRFSGRQFSNSRSEMNVSTLELGDSALYLCASSYIAEYEQYFGPGTRLTVT.

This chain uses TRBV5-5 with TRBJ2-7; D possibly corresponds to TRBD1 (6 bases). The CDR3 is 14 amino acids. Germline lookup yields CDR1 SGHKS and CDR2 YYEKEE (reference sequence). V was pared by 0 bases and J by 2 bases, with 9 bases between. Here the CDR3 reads CASSLGQAPYEQYF. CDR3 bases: TGTGCCAGCAGCTTGGGACAGGCCCCCTACGAGCAGTACTTC.

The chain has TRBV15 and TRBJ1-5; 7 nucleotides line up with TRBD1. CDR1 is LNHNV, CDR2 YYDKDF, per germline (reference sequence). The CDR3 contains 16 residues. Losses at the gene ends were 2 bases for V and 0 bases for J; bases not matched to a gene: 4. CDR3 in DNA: TGTGCCACCAGCAGACAGACAGGGCATAGCAATCAGCCCCAGCATTTT. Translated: CATSRQTGHSNQPQHF.

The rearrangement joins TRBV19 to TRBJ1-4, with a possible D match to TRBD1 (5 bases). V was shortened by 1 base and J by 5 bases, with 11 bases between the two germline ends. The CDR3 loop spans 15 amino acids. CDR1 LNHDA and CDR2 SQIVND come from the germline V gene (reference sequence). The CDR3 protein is CASSIGDSRNEKLFF. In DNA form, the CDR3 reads TGTGCCAGTAGTATAGGTGACAGCCGAAATGAAAAACTGTTTTTT.

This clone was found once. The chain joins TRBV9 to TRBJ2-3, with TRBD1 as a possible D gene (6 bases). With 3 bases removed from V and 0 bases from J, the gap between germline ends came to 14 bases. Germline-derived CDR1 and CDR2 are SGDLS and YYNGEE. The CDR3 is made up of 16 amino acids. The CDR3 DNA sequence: TGTGCCAGCAGCGCCCAGGGGCAAGTAAGCACAGATACGCAGTATTTT. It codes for CASSAQGQVSTDTQYF.

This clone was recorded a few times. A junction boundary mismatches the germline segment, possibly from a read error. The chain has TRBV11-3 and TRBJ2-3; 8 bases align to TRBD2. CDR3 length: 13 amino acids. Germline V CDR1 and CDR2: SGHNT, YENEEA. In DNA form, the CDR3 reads TGTGCCAGCAGCAGGACTAGCAAAGATACGCAGTATTTT. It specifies CASSRTSKDTQYF.

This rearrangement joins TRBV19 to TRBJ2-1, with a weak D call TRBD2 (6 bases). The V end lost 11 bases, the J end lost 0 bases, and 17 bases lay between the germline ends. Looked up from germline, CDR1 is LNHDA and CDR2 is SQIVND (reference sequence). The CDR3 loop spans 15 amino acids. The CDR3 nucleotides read TGTGCCGCTCGAAGGGCGGGGAGCTCCTACAATGAGCAGTTCTTC. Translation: CAARRAGSSYNEQFF. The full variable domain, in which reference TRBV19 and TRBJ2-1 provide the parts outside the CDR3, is DGGITQSPKYLFRKEGQNVTLSCEQNLNHDAMYWYRQDPGQGLRLIYYSQIVNDFQKGDIAEGYSVSREKKESFPLTVTSAQKNPTAFYLCAARRAGSSYNEQFFGPGTRLTVL.

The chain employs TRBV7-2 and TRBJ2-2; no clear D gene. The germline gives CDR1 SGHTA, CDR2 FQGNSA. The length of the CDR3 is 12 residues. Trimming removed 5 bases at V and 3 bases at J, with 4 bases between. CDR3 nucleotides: TGTGCCAGCAGCACTTACACCGGGGAGCTGTTTTTT. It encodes CASSTYTGELFF. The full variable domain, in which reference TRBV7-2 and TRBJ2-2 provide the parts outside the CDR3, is GAGVSQSPSNKVTEKGKDVELRCDPISGHTALYWYRQSLGQGLEFLIYFQGNSAPDKSGLPSDRFSAERTGGSVSTLTIQRTQQEDSAVYLCASSTYTGELFFGEGSRLTVL.

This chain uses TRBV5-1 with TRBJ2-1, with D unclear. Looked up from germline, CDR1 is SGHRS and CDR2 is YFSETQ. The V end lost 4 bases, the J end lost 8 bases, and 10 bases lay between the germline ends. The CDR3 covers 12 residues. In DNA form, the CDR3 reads TGCGCCAGCAGCCTGGTAGGAGATGAGCAGTTCTTC. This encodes CASSLVGDEQFF.

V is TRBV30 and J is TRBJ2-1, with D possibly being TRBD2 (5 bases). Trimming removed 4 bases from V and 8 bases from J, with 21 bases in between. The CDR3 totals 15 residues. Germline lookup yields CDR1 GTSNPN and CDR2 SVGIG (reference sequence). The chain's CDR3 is CAWTLYPSGTYEQFF. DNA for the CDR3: TGTGCCTGGACCCTGTATCCAAGCGGAACTTATGAGCAGTTCTTC.

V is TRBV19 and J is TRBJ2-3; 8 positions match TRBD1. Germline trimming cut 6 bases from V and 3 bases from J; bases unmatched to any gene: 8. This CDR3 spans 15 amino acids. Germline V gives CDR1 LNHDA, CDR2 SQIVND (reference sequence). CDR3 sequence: CASSLDRAKTDTQYF. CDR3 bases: TGTGCCAGTAGCCTGGACAGGGCGAAAACAGATACGCAGTATTTT.

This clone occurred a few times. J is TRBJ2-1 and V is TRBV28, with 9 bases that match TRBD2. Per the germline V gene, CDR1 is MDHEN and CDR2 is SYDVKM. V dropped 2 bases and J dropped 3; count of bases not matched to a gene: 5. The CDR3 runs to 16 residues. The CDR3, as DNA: TGTGCCAGCAGTTTAGGACAGCGGGAGGTCTACAATGAGCAGTTCTTC. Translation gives CASSLGQREVYNEQFF.

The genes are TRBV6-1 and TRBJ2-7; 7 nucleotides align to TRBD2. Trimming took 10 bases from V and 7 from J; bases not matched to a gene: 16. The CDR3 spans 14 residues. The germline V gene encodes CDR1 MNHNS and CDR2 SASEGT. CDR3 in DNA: TGTGCCATCCTAGGAGATAGGACTAGTCGGGAGCAGTACTTC. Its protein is CAILGDRTSREQYF.

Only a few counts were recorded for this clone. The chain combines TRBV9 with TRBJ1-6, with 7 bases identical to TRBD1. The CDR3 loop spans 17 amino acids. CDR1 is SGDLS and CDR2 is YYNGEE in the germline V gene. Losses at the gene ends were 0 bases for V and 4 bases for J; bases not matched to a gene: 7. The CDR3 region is CASSVAQGRFYNSPLHF. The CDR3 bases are TGTGCCAGCAGCGTAGCACAGGGGCGTTTTTATAATTCACCCCTCCACTTT.

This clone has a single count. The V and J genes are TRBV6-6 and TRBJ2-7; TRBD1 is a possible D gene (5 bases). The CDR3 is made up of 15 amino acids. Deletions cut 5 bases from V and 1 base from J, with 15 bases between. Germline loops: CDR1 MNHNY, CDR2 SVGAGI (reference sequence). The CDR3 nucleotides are TGTGCCAGCAGTGGCAGGGTTCAGGGTTCCTACGAGCAGTACTTC. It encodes CASSGRVQGSYEQYF.

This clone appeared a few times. CDR3 nucleotides: TGTGCCAGCACGAGGGTAAGCACAGATACGCAGTATTTT. The encoded protein is CASTRVSTDTQYF. The rearrangement links TRBV6-1 to TRBJ2-3, with TRBD2 as a possible D gene (5 bases). Germline CDR1 MNHNS, CDR2 SASEGT. This CDR3 contains 13 residues. V lost 7 bases, J lost 0 bases, and 8 bases lay in between.

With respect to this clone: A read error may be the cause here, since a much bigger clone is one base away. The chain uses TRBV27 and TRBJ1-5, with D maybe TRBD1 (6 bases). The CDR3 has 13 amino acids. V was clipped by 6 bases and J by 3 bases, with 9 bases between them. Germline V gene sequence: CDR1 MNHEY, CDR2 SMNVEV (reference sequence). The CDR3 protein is CASSGQYNQPQHF. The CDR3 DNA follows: TGTGCCAGCAGCGGACAGTACAATCAGCCCCAGCATTTT.

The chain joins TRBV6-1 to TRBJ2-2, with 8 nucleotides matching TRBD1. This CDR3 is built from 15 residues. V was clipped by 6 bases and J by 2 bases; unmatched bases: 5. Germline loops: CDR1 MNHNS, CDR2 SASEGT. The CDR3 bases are TGTGCCAGCAGGTCGGGACAGGTCAACACCGGGGAGCTGTTTTTT. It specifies CASRSGQVNTGELFF.

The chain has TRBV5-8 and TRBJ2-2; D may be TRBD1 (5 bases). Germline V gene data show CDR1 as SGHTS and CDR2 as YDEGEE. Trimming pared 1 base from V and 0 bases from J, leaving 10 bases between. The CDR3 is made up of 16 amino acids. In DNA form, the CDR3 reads TGTGCCAGCAGCTTGTGGGGCCGAACGAACACCGGGGAGCTGTTTTTT. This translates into CASSLWGRTNTGELFF.

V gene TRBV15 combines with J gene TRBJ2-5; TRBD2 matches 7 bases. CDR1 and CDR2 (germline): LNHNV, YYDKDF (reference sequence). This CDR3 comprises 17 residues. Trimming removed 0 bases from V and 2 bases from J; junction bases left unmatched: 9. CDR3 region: CATSRDGVAGPQETQYF. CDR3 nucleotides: TGTGCCACCAGCAGAGATGGGGTAGCGGGCCCTCAAGAGACCCAGTACTTC.

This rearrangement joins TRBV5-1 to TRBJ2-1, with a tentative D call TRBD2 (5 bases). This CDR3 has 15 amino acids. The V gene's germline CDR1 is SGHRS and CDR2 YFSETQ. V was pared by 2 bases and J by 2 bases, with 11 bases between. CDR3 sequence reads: CASSLEGSTYNEQFF. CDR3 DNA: TGCGCCAGCAGCTTAGAAGGGAGCACCTACAATGAGCAGTTCTTC.